The clone carrying this T cell receptor beta chain was seen more than once but under ten times. Its specificity is not known. A second about 7 to 12 cycle PCR used barcoded and J-beta primers. With 12 random nucleotides, a template-switch adaptor tagged each individual cDNA molecule. TCRdb re-analysed the 5' RACE reads in MiXCR, keeping a single row per CDR3 protein. The profile shows about 1.5 million distinct CDR3 sequences, approximately 42% of them singletons. The data originate from a study of blood T cells in healthy people across ages. The germline V gene encodes CDR1 SEHNR and CDR2 FQNEAQ (reference sequence). V lost 5 bases, J lost 4 bases, and 11 bases lay in between. CDR3 length: 13 amino acids. Study results and caveats: It was not possible, with unsorted PBMCs, to conclusively compare naive and antigen-experienced cells.

V usage is TRBV7-9 and J usage is TRBJ2-5, with a weak D call TRBD1 (5 bases). This receptor was taken from a young woman in good health. Sequencing input: blood. The CDR3 nucleotides are TGTGCCAGCAGCCAACAGGATGTAGAGACCCAGTACTTC. Protein product: CASSQQDVETQYF.